This T cell receptor (beta chain) originates from a study of tumor and adjacent non-tumor tissue in lung cancer. The library came from three nested PCR rounds adapted from ARM-PCR protocols. Each CDR3 protein gets one entry after TCRdb re-called the multiplex PCR reads with MiXCR. The sample has about 110,000 distinct CDR3 sequences; roughly two thirds are singletons. No cell sorting was done before RNA was extracted from the tissue. More than 3 cm separated this lung sample from the edge of the tumor. Chemotherapy-naive patients with new lung cancer underwent thoracic surgery in China, August–November 2014. At least ten counts were recorded for this clonotype. This CDR3 is built from 18 residues. Trimming cost V 1 base and J 0 bases, with 17 bases left between them.

This rearrangement joins TRBV12-3 or TRBV12-4 to TRBJ2-3; a possible D gene is TRBD2 (6 bases). This receptor was taken from a man in his 60s with non-small cell lung cancer. Sequences were obtained from distant non-tumor lung tissue. CDR3 in amino acids: CASSLEPGTVPSTDTQYF. The CDR3 region has the DNA TGTGCCAGCAGTTTAGAGCCAGGGACTGTACCTAGCACAGATACGCAGTATTTT.